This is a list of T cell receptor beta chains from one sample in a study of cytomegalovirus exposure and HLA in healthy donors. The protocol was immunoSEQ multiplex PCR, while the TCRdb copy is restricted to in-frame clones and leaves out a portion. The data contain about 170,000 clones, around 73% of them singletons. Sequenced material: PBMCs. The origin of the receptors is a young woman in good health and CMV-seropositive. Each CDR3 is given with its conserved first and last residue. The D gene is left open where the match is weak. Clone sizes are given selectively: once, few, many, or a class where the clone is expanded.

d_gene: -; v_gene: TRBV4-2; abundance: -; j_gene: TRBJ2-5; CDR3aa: CASSQDLGGLQETQYF; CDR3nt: TGTGCCAGCAGCCAAGATTTGGGAGGCCTCCAAGAGACCCAGTACTTC
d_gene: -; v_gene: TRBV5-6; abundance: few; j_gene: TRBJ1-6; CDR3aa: CASSLGSGSYYNSPLHF; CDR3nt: TGTGCCAGCAGCTTGGGGTCGGGGTCGTATTATAATTCACCCCTCCACTTT
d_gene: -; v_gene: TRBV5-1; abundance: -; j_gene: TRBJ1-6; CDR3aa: CASSPGGSSYNSPLHF; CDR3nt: TGCGCCAGCAGCCCGGGAGGGAGCTCCTATAATTCACCCCTCCACTTT
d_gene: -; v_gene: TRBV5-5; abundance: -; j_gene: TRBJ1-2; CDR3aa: CASSPGADRTYGYTF; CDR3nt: TGTGCCAGCAGTCCTGGGGCCGACAGGACCTATGGCTACACCTTC
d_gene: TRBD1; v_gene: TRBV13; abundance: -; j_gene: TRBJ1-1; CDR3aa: CASSLAGQGDEAFF; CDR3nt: TGTGCCAGCAGCTTAGCAGGACAGGGTGATGAAGCTTTCTTT
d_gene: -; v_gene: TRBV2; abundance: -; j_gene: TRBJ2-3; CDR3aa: CASSESWTEKPDTQYF; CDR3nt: TGTGCCAGCAGTGAATCGTGGACAGAGAAACCGGATACGCAGTATTTT
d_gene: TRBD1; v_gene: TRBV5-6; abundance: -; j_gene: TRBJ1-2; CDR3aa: CASSFTGAQYYGYTF; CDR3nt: TGTGCCAGCAGCTTCACAGGGGCCCAGTACTATGGCTACACCTTC
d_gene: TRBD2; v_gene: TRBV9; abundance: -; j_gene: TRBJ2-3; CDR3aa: CASSPGLAGGDTQYF; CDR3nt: TGTGCCAGCAGCCCCGGGCTAGCGGGGGGGGATACGCAGTATTTT
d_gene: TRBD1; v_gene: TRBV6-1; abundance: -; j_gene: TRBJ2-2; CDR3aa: CASSELQGAVTGELFF; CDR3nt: TGTGCCAGCAGTGAATTACAGGGGGCGGTAACCGGGGAGCTGTTTTTT
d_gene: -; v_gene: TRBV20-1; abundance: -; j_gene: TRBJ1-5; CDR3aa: CRSRVEQPQHF; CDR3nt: TGCAGGTCCAGGGTTGAGCAGCCCCAGCATTTT
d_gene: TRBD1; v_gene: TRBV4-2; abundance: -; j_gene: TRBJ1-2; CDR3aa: CASSQGVRDRDQHGYTF; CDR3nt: TGTGCCAGCAGCCAAGGGGTCCGGGACAGGGATCAGCATGGCTACACCTTC
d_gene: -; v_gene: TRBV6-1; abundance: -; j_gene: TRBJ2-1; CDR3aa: CASSEIKTGRDEQFF; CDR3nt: TGTGCCAGCAGTGAAATAAAGACAGGGCGGGACGAGCAGTTCTTC
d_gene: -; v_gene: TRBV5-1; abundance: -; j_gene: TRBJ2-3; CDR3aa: CASSLLTNIFSSTDTQYF; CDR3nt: TGCGCCAGCAGCTTGCTTACAAACATCTTCTCTAGCACAGATACGCAGTATTTT
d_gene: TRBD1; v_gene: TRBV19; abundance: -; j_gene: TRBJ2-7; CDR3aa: CASSVSGGLNEQYF; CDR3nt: TGTGCCAGTAGTGTCTCAGGGGGCTTGAACGAGCAGTACTTC
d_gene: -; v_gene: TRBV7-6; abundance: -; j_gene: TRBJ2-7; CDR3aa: CASSPAGLQEQYF; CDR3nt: TGTGCCAGCAGCCCGGCGGGCTTGCAAGAGCAGTACTTC
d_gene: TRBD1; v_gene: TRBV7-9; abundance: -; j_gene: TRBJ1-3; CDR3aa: CASSAGQGASGNTIYF; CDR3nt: TGTGCCAGCAGCGCCGGACAGGGAGCCTCTGGAAACACCATATATTTT
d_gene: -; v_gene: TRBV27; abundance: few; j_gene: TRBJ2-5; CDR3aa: CASRRLDQETQYF; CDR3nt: TGTGCCAGCAGGAGGCTAGATCAAGAGACCCAGTACTTC
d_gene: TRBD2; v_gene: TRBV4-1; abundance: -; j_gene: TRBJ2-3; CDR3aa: CASSQAPLRERGVADTQYF; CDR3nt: TGCGCCAGCAGCCAAGCCCCCCTGAGGGAGCGGGGGGTAGCAGATACGCAGTATTTT
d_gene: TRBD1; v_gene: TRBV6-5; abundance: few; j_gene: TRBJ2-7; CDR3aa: CASSPRTGTEGGQYF; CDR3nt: TGTGCCAGCAGTCCCCGGACAGGGACGGAGGGAGGGCAGTACTTC
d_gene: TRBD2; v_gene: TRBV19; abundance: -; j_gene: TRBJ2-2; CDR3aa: CASRLAGNTGELFF; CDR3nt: TGTGCCAGTAGGCTAGCGGGGAACACCGGGGAGCTGTTTTTT
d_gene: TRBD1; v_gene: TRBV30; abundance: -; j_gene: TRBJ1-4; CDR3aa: CAWSPPDREKLFF; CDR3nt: TGTGCCTGGAGTCCCCCGGACAGGGAAAAACTGTTTTTT
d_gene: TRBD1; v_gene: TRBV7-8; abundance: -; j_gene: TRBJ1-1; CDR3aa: CASSARDRWTLGAFF; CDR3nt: TGTGCCAGCAGCGCAAGGGACAGGTGGACCCTCGGCGCTTTCTTT
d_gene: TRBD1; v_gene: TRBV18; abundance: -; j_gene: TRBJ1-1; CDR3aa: CASSPPGQVAYNTEAFF; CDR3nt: TGTGCCAGCTCACCACCGGGACAGGTGGCTTACAACACTGAAGCTTTCTTT
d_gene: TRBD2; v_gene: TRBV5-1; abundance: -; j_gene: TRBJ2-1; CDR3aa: CASRSSGGDNEQFF; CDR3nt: TGCGCCAGCAGATCGAGCGGGGGAGACAATGAGCAGTTCTTC
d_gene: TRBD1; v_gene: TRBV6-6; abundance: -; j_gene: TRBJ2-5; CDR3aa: CASSPDRGRGETQYF; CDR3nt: TGTGCCAGCAGTCCGGACAGGGGGCGTGGGGAGACCCAGTACTTC
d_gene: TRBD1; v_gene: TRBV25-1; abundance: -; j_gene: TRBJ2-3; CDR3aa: CASSIGTAGTDTQYF; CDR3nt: TGTGCCAGCAGCATAGGGACAGCGGGCACAGATACGCAGTATTTT
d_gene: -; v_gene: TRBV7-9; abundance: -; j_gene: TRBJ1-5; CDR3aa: CSSRTEIQPQHF; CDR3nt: TGTTCCAGCCGGACAGAAATTCAGCCCCAGCATTTT
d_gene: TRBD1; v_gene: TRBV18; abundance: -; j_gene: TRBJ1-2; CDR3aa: CASSPSDRVYGYTF; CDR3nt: TGTGCCAGCTCACCGTCAGACAGGGTCTATGGCTACACCTTC